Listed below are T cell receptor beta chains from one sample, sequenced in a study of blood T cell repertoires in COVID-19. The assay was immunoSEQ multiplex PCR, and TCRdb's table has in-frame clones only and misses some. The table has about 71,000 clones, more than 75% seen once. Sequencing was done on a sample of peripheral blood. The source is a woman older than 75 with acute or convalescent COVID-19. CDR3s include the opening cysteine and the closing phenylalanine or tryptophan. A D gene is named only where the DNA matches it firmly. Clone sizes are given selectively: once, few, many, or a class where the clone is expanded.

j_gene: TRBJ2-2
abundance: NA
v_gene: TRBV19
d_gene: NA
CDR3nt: TGTGCCAGTAAAGCCGCCGCGAACACCGGGGAGCTGTTTTTT
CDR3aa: CASKAAANTGELFF

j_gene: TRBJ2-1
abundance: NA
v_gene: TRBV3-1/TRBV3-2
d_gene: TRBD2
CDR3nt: TGTGCCAGCACTGACCCCAGTAACTCGGGGAGGGACGTCGGTTGGAATGAGCAGTTCTTC
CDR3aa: CASTDPSNSGRDVGWNEQFF

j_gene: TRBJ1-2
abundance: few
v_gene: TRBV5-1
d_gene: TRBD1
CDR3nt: TGCGCCAGCAGCCGGGACAGCTTAAGAGGCTATGGCTACACCTTC
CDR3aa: CASSRDSLRGYGYTF

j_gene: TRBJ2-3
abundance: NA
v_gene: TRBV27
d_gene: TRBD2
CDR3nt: TGTGCCAGCAGTTTATTGTGGGGGGGGGCAGATACGCAGTATTTT
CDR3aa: CASSLLWGGADTQYF

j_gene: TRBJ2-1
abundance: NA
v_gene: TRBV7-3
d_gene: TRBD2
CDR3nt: TGTGCCAGCAGCACTAGCGGGAGTTACAATGAGCAGTTCTTC
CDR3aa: CASSTSGSYNEQFF

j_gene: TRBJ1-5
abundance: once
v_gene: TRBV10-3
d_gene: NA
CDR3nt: TGTGCCATCAGTGAGGGGCAAGGGGGTATGGGCAATCAGCCCCAGCATTTT
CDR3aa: CAISEGQGGMGNQPQHF

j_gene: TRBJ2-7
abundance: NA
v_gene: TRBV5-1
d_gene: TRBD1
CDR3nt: TGCGCCAGCAGCCCTAGGACAGGGGGTTCCTACGAGCAGTACTTC
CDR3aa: CASSPRTGGSYEQYF

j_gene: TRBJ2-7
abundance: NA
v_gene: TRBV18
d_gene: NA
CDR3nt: TGTGCCAGCTCACCATTGGCCAGGGGGGTTGACGAGCAGTACTTC
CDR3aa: CASSPLARGVDEQYF

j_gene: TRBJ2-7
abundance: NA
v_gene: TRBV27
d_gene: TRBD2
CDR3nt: TGTGCCAGCAGTTTATCCCGACTAGCGGTTACCTACGAGCAGTACTTC
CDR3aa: CASSLSRLAVTYEQYF

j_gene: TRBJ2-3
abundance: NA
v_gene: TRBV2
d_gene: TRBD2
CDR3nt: TGTGCCAGCAGCTCCAGACTAGCGGGAGGGCCCACAGATACGCAGTATTTT
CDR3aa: CASSSRLAGGPTDTQYF

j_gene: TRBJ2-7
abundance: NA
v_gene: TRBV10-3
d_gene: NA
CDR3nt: TGTGCCATCAGTGCAGGGCTGGGTAGCTACGAGCAGTACTTC
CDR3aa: CAISAGLGSYEQYF

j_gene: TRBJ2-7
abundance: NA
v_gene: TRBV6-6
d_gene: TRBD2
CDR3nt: TGTGCCAGCAGAACTACCGGGACTAGCCTGTTGGTGCAGTACTTC
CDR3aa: CASRTTGTSLLVQYF

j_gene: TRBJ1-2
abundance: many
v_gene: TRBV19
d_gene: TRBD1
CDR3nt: TGTGCCAGTAGTATTACACAGGGGGAAAGGCATGGCTACACCTTC
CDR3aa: CASSITQGERHGYTF

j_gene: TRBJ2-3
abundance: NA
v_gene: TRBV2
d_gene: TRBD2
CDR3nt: TGTGCCAGCAGTGGGGCGGGACTAGCTTCAGCAGATACGCAGTATTTT
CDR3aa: CASSGAGLASADTQYF

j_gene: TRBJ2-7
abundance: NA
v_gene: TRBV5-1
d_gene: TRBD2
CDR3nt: TGCGCCAGCGGGGTAGCGGGAGTCTACGAGCAGTACTTC
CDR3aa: CASGVAGVYEQYF

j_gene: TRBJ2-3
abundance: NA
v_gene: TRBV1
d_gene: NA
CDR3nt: TGCACCAGCAGCTTTAAGCGGGAGGGGAGCACAGATACGCAGTATTTT
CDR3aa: CTSSFKREGSTDTQYF

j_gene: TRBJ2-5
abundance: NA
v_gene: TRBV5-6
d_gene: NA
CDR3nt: TGTGCCAGCAGCTTCGGGGAACAAAGAGGCAGGGAGACCCAGTACTTC
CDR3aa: CASSFGEQRGRETQYF

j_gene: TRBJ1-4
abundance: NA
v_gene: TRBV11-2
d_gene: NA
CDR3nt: TGTGCCAGCAGCTTAATGCAGGGGTACGAAAAACTGTTTTTT
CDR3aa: CASSLMQGYEKLFF

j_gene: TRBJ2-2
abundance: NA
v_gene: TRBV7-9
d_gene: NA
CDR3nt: TGTGCCAGCAGCCCGCTTCCGGGGGCCGGGGAGCTGTTTTTT
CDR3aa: CASSPLPGAGELFF

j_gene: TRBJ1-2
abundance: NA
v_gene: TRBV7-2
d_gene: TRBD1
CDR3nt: TGTGCCAGCAGCCAGCAAGGGGGACAGGGGAACTATGGCTACACCTTC
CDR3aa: CASSQQGGQGNYGYTF

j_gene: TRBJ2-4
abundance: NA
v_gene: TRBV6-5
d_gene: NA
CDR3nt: TGTGCCAGCGAAGACGGAGCTCTAGCCAAAAACATTCAGTACTTC
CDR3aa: CASEDGALAKNIQYF

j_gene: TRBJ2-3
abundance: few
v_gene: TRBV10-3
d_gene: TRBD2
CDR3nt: TGTGCCATCAACTCGGGGGGAGTTCTGTCAGATACGCAGTATTTT
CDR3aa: CAINSGGVLSDTQYF

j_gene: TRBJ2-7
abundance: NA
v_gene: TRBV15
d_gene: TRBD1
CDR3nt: TGTGCCACCAGCAGGGGAGGACAGGGGGCTGACGAGCAGTACTTC
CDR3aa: CATSRGGQGADEQYF

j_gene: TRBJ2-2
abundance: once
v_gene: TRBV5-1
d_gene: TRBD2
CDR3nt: TGCGCCAGCACCAGGGAGGGCCGAGGCACCGGGGAGCTGTTTTTT
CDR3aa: CASTREGRGTGELFF

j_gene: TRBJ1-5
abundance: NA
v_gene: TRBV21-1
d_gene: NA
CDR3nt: TGTGCCAGCAGCAAGCCCGGGGACATTCCCGATCAGCCCCAGCATTTT
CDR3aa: CASSKPGDIPDQPQHF

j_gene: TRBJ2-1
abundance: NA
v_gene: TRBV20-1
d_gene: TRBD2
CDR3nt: TGCAGTGCTAGTACTAGCGGGAGGGGCAATGAGCAGTTCTTC
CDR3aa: CSASTSGRGNEQFF

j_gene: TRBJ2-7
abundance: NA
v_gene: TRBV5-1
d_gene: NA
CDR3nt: TGCGCCAGCAGCTTGGGTCCGAATAGCGACGAGCAGTACTTC
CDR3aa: CASSLGPNSDEQYF

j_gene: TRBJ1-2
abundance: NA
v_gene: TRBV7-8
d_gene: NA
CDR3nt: TGTGCCAGCAGCTTAAGCCAGCTTACACAGTATGGCTACACCTTC
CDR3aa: CASSLSQLTQYGYTF

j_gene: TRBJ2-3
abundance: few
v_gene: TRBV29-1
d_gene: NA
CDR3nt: TGCAGCGTTGAAATAGCCTCTAGCACAGATACGCAGTATTTT
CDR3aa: CSVEIASSTDTQYF

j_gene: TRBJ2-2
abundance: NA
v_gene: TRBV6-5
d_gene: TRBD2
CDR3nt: TGTGCCAGCAGTTACGGGGCGGGAGGCCTACTCGGGGAGCTGTTTTTT
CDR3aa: CASSYGAGGLLGELFF

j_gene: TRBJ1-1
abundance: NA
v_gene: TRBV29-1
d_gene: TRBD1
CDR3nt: TGCAGCGTTGAGGGACAGGGGAAGATGAACACTGAAGCTTTCTTT
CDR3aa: CSVEGQGKMNTEAFF

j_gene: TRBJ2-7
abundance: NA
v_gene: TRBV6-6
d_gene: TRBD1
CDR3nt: TGTGCCAGCAGCCGGGACAGGGGGTACGAGCAGTACTTC
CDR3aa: CASSRDRGYEQYF

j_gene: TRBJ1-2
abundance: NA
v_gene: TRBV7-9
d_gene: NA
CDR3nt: TGTGCCAGCAGCCCCGAGCGGGGGTCGGATGGCTACACCTTC
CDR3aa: CASSPERGSDGYTF

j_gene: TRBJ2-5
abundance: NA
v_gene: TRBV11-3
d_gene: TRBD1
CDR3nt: TGTGCCAGCAGCCTCCAGGGGGAGGAGACCCAGTACTTC
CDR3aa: CASSLQGEETQYF

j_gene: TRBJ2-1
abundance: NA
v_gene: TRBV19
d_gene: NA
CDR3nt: TGTGCCAGTAGTCCGGTTTCGGGCGGGGACTCCTACAATGAGCAGTTCTTC
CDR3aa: CASSPVSGGDSYNEQFF

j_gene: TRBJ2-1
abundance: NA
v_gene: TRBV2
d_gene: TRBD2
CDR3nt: TGTGCCAGCAGTGGGGGGAGACTAGCAAGGAATGAGCAGTTCTTC
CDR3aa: CASSGGRLARNEQFF

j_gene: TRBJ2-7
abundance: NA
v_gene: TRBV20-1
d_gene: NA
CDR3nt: TGCAGTGCTAGTTGGCAGGGGGGCGAGCAGTACTTC
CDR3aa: CSASWQGGEQYF